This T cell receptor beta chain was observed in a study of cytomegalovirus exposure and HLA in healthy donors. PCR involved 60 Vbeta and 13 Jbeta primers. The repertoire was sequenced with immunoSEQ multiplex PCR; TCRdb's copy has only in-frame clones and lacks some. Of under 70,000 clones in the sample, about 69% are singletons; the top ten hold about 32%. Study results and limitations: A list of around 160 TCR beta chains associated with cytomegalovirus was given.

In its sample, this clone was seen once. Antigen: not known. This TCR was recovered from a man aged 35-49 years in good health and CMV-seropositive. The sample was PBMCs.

The CDR3 bases are TGCAGTGCTAGCCTCGGGGGGGAGCAGTACTTC. Its protein is CSASLGGEQYF. The gene calls are TRBV20-1 and TRBJ2-7, with 7 positions matching TRBD2. Germline V CDR1 and CDR2: DFQATT, SNEGSKA (reference sequence). The V and J ends lost 3 bases and 7 bases, in that order; junction bases with no gene match: 3. The CDR3 extends over 11 amino acids.